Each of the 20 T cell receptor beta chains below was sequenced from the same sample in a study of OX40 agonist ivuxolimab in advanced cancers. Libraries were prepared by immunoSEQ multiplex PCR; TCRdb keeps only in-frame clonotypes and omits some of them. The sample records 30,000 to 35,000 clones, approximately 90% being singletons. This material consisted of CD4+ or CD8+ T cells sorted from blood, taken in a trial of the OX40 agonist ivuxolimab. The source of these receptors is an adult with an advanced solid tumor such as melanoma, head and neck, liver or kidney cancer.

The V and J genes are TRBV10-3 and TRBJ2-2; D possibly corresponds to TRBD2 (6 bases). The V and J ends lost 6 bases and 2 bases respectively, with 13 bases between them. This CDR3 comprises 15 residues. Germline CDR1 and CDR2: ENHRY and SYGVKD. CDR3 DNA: TGTGCCATCAGCGGAGGGGCGTCAAACACCGGGGAGCTGTTTTTT. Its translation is CAISGGASNTGELFF.

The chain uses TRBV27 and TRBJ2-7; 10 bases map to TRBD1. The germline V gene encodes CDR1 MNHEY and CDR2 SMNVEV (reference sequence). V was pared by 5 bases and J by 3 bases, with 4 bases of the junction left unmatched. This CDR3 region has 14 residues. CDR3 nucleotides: TGTGCCAGCAGTCCTCGGGACAGGGGCTACGAGCAGTACTTC. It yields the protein CASSPRDRGYEQYF.

Here the CDR3 reads CAAGGGRYEQYF. The CDR3 DNA follows: TGTGCCGCCGGGGGCGGGAGATACGAGCAGTACTTC. This chain uses TRBV6-1 with TRBJ2-7; possibly TRBD2 for D (7 bases). The V end was cut by 11 bases, the J end by 4 bases, with 15 bases between. The CDR3 loop spans 12 amino acids. Germline lookup yields CDR1 MNHNS and CDR2 SASEGT.

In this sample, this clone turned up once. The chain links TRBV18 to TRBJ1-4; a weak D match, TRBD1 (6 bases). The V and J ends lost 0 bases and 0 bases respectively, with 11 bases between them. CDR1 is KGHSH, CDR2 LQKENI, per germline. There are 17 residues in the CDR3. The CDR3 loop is CASSPPRTAATNEKLFF. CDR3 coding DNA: TGTGCCAGCTCACCACCCCGGACAGCCGCAACTAATGAAAAACTGTTTTTT. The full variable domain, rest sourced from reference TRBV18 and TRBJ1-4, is NAGVMQNPRHLVRRRGQEARLRCSPMKGHSHVYWYRQLPEEGLKFMVYLQKENIIDESGMPKERFSAEFPKEGPSILRIQQVVRGDSAAYFCASSPPRTAATNEKLFFGSGTQLSVL.

The CDR3 DNA reads as TGTGCCAGCAGCGAAACGGGTCCGTACAATGAGCAGTTCTTC. It is translated as CASSETGPYNEQFF. The chain carries TRBV6-5 and TRBJ2-1; D remains unclear. The CDR3 extends over 14 amino acids. From germline, CDR1 is MNHEY and CDR2 SVGAGI. Trimming cost V 6 bases and J 4 bases, with 13 bases left between them.

The CDR3 coding sequence is TGCGCCAGCAGCCCGGTCGGGGTGGGGCCTGATACGCAGTATTTT. Protein sequence: CASSPVGVGPDTQYF. The chain joins TRBV5-1 to TRBJ2-3, with D possibly being TRBD1 or TRBD2 (5 bases each). The germline V gene encodes CDR1 SGHRS and CDR2 YFSETQ. Trimming pared 4 bases from V and 6 bases from J, leaving 18 bases between. The CDR3 sequence is 15 residues long.

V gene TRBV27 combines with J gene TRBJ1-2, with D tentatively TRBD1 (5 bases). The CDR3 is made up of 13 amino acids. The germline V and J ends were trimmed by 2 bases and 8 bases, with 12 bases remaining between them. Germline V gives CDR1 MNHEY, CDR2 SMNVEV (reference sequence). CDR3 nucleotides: TGTGCCAGCAGTTTAAAGGGTCGGGACGGCTACACCTTC. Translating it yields CASSLKGRDGYTF.

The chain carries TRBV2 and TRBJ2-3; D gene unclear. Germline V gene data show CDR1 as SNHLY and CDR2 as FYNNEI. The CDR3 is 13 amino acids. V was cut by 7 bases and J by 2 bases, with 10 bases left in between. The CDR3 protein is CASMEMNTDTQYF. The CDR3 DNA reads TGTGCCAGCATGGAGATGAACACAGATACGCAGTATTTT.

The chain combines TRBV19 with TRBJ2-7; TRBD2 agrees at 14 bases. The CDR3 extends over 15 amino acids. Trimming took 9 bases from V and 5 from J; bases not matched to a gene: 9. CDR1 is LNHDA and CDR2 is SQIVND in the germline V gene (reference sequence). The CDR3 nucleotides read TGTGCCAGCCGCCTGGGACTAGCGGGAGCCCACGAGCAGTACTTC. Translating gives CASRLGLAGAHEQYF.

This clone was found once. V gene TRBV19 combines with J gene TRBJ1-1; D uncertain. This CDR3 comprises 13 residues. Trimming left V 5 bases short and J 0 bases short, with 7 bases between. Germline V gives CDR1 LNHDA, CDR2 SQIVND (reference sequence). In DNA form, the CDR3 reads TGTGCCAGTAGTCCTTATTTGAACACTGAAGCTTTCTTT. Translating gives CASSPYLNTEAFF. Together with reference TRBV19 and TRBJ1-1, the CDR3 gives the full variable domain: DGGITQSPKYLFRKEGQNVTLSCEQNLNHDAMYWYRQDPGQGLRLIYYSQIVNDFQKGDIAEGYSVSREKKESFPLTVTSAQKNPTAFYLCASSPYLNTEAFFGQGTRLTVV.

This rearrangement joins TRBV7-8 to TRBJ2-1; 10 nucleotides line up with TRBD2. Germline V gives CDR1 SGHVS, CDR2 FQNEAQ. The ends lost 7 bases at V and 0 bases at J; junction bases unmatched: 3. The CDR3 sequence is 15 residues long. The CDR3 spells CASTLAGVSYNEQFF. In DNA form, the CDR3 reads TGTGCCAGCACTCTAGCGGGGGTCTCCTACAATGAGCAGTTCTTC.

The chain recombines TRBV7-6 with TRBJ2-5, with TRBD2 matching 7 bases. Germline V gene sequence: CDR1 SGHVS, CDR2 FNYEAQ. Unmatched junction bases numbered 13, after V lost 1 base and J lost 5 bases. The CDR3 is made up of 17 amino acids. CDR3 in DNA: TGTGCCAGCAGCTTAGGAATCTTTGCGGGAGTTGGGGAGACCCAGTACTTC. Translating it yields CASSLGIFAGVGETQYF.

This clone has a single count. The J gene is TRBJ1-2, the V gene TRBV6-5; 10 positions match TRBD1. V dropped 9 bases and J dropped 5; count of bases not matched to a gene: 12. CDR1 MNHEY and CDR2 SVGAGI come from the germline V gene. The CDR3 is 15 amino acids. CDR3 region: CASFQSDRGKYGYTF. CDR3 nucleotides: TGTGCCAGTTTTCAATCGGACAGGGGGAAGTATGGCTACACCTTC.

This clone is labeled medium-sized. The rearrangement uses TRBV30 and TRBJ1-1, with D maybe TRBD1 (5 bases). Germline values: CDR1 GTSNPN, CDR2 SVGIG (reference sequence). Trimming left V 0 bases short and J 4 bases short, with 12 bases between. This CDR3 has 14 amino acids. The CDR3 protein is CAWSVSYQGTEAFF. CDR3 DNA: TGTGCCTGGAGTGTTTCATATCAGGGCACTGAAGCTTTCTTT. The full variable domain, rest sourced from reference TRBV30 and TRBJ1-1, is SQTIHQWPATLVQPVGSPLSLECTVEGTSNPNLYWYRQAAGRGLQLLFYSVGIGQISSEVPQNLSASRPQDRQFILSSKKLLLSDSGFYLCAWSVSYQGTEAFFGQGTRLTVV.

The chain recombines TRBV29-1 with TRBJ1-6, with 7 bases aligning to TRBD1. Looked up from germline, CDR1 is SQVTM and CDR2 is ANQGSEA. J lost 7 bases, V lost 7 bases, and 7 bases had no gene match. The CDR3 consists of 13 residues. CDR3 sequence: CSARAGGNSPLHF. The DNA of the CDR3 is TGCAGCGCCCGGGCAGGGGGAAATTCACCCCTCCACTTT.

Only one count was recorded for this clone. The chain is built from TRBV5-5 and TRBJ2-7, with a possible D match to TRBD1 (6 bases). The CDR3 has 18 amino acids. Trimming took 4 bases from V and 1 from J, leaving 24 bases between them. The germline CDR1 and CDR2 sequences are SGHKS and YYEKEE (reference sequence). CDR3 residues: CASSPAAPGQPFSYEQYF. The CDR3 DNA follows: TGTGCCAGCAGCCCCGCGGCCCCTGGACAGCCCTTTTCCTACGAGCAGTACTTC.

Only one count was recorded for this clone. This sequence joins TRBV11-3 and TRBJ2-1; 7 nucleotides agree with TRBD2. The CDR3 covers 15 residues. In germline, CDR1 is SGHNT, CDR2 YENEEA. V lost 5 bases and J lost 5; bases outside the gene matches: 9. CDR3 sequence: CASSRSGWADNEQFF. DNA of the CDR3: TGTGCCAGCAGCCGTAGCGGGTGGGCCGACAATGAGCAGTTCTTC.

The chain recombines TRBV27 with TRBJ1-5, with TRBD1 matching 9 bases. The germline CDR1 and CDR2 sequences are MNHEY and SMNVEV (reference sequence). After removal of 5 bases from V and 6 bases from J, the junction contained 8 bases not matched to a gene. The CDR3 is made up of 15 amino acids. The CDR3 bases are TGTGCCAGCAGTCCCATGGACAGGGGTAGTCAGCCCCAGCATTTT. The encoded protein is CASSPMDRGSQPQHF.

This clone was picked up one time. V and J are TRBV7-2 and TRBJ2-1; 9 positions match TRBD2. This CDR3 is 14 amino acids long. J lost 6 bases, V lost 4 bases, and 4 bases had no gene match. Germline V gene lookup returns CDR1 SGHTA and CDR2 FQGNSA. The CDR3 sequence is CASSSSGNRNEQFF. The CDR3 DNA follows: TGTGCCAGCAGCTCTAGCGGGAATCGCAATGAGCAGTTCTTC.

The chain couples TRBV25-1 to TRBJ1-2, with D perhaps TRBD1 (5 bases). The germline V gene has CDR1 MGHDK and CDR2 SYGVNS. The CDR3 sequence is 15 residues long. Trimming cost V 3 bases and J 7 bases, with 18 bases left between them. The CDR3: CASSDEMRTWAGYTF. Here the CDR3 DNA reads TGTGCCAGCAGTGATGAAATGCGGACATGGGCTGGCTACACCTTC.